The present T cell receptor beta chain was sequenced within a study of blood T cell repertoires in COVID-19. Study details: The origin of the acute and convalescent COVID-19 samples was the United States, Italy and Spain. The cDNA or gDNA used as material had been derived from T cells, B-cell-depleted T cells, or PBMCs.

Germline V lookup: CDR1 SGHRS, CDR2 YFSETQ. Trimming cost V 0 bases and J 0 bases; bases outside gene matches: 6. The CDR3 covers 17 residues. In the source study's methods: Amplification of reference gene primers provided the estimated nucleated cell counts. Only in-frame clones appear in the TCRdb table, and some are missing; sequencing was by immunoSEQ multiplex PCR. The V and J calls and clone size come from that table; D and trimming were worked out from the DNA. The table lists about 170,000 clones, almost 85% of them singletons. V and J are TRBV5-1 and TRBJ2-1; 7 bases line up with TRBD1. The specimen was peripheral blood. This receptor was taken from a woman of 80 years or more with acute or convalescent COVID-19. The CDR3 spells CASSLASTGFSYNEQFF. In nucleotides, the CDR3 is TGCGCCAGCAGCTTGGCCTCGACAGGGTTCTCCTACAATGAGCAGTTCTTC.